Each of the 8 T cell receptor beta chains below was sequenced from the same sample in a study of T cells in women clearing cervical HPV infection. This table comes from immunoSEQ multiplex PCR, and its TCRdb copy is limited to in-frame clones, with some not included. Its table records some 14,000 clones. Sequencing input: blood buffy coat. These receptors came from a woman aged 18 to 75 with a cervical HPV16 infection that either progressed to CIN3+ or cleared (not recorded which).

Remarks on this clone: Read coverage stops 3 residues before the CDR3 terminus; the germline J gene supplies the remainder. The chain combines TRBV11-3 with TRBJ1-3; D is undetermined. The CDR3 totals 15 residues. Trimming stripped 0 bases from V and 0 bases from J, with 6 bases between. CDR1 SGHNT and CDR2 YENEEA come from the germline V gene. The sequenced CDR3 bases are TGTGCCAGCAGCTTAGATGCGGACTCTGGAAACACC. This encodes CASSLDADSGNT. The entire CDR3 protein reads CASSLDADSGNTIYF.

Remarks on this clone: Read coverage stops 3 residues before the CDR3 terminus; the germline J gene supplies the remainder. V and J are TRBV20-1 and TRBJ2-1; 11 nucleotides line up with TRBD2. J gave up 0 bases and V 1 base, and 17 bases lay outside the gene matches. The CDR3 is 21 amino acids. Germline V gives CDR1 DFQATT, CDR2 SNEGSKA (reference sequence). CDR3 amino acids: CSARAGVLAGGPLSSYNEQFF. The sequenced part of the CDR3 DNA is TGCAGTGCTAGAGCGGGGGTCTTAGCGGGGGGGCCTCTGAGCTCCTACAATGAG.

With regard to this clone: The sequence runs out 3 residues before the end of the CDR3; the remainder is reconstructed from the germline J gene. The rearrangement links TRBV2 to TRBJ2-5; unclear D gene. The V and J ends lost 3 bases and 0 bases respectively, with 5 bases between them. The CDR3 consists of 13 residues. Germline V gives CDR1 SNHLY, CDR2 FYNNEI. The CDR3 is CASSDFDQETQYF. The CDR3 DNA, read in part, is TGTGCCAGCAGTGATTTCGACCAAGAGACC.

Concerning this clone itself: The CDR3 end lies 3 residues beyond the end of the read and is filled in from the germline J gene. The chain links TRBV5-6 to TRBJ2-5, with 8 nucleotides matching TRBD2. This CDR3 comprises 15 residues. With 4 bases clipped from V and 1 base from J, the junction kept 6 bases outside the gene matches. Per germline, CDR1 SGHDT and CDR2 YYEEEE. The DNA read from the CDR3 is TGTGCCAGCAGCACGATTAGCGGGATCCAAGAGACC. Encoded protein: CASSTISGIQET. The full CDR3 sequence reads CASSTISGIQETQYF.

CDR3 protein: CASSLAEADTQYF. The CDR3 DNA, read in part, is TGTGCCAGCAGCTTAGCCGAGGCAGATACG. This sequence joins TRBV7-7 and TRBJ2-3; D is ambiguous. The CDR3 end is not reached by the read, which stops 3 residues before it; the germline J gene fills it in. Germline values: CDR1 SSHAT, CDR2 FNYEAQ (reference sequence). This CDR3 is 13 amino acids long. Trimming took off 0 bases at V and 4 bases at J, with 5 bases between the two ends. The whole variable domain, filled in from reference TRBV7-7 and TRBJ2-3, reads GAGVSQSPRYKVTKRGQDVTLRCDPISSHATLYWYQQALGQGPEFLTYFNYEAQPDKSGLPSDRFSAERPEGSISTLTIQRTEQRDSAMYRCASSLAEADTQYFGPGTRLTVL.

For this clone: The missing CDR3 end, 3 residues past where the read stops, is filled in from the germline J gene. The chain carries TRBV6-1 and TRBJ1-2; 9 positions match TRBD1. The CDR3 sequence is 14 residues long. The germline CDR1 and CDR2 sequences are MNHNS and SASEGT. This CDR3 reads CASSEAGTGLGYTF. CDR3 DNA, as far as it was read: TGTGCCAGCAGTGAAGCCGGGACAGGGCTAGGC.

Note on this clone: The CDR3 end lies 3 residues beyond the end of the read and is filled in from the germline J gene. The rearrangement joins TRBV19 to TRBJ2-3, with 8 bases matching TRBD2. CDR1 and CDR2 (germline): LNHDA, SQIVND (reference sequence). The CDR3 has 15 amino acids. The CDR3 spells CASRNSGAIQETQYF. CDR3 DNA (partial): TGTGCCAGTAGGAATAGCGGGGCGATCCAAGAGACG.

Points on this clone: The read comes to an end 3 residues before the CDR3 does, leaving the germline J gene to fill in the end. The chain links TRBV11-3 to TRBJ2-7; no definite D call. Germline CDR1 reads SGHNT; CDR2 reads YENEEA. This CDR3 is 14 amino acids long. V lost 0 bases, J lost 1 base, and 7 bases lay in between. CDR3 sequence reads: CASSLDPGSYEQYF. The CDR3 DNA, read in part, is TGTGCCAGCAGCTTAGATCCGGGTTCCTACGAG.